This TCR beta chain emerged from a study of human T cells and chemical hapten exposure. Study details: After 6 days, upper back 0.01% DPC patch tests were scored. The study's findings and limits: Correlating positively with patch test score were the PT1 expanded TCR counts.

Time point given: patch test 1, 2 weeks after DPC sensitization. This sample's treatment: therapeutic diphenylcyclopropenone sensitization with weekly scalp DPC. This clonotype was seen many times. Antigen unknown. The study's library attached unique molecular identifiers to single cDNA molecules. Via MiXCR, TCRdb re-called the RACE reads, giving one row per CDR3 protein. The data show about 120,000 distinct CDR3 sequences, around 10% seen once. The sequence was collected from a woman aged 45 to 65 with alopecia areata. Some clones in this sample may be carry-over from other donors' samples. Material: whole blood, obtained in connection with sensitization to the hapten diphenylcyclopropenone (DPC).

Here the CDR3 DNA reads TGCAGCGTTGAAGAAGGGTATGAAGCTTTCTTT. It encodes CSVEEGYEAFF. J is TRBJ1-1 and V is TRBV29-1; D not certain. V lost 0 bases to trimming and J lost 7 bases, with 6 bases between them. Germline values: CDR1 SQVTM, CDR2 ANQGSEA. This CDR3 has 11 amino acids.